The rows below give T cell receptor beta chains drawn from one sample of a study of control samples from healthy donors and cancer patients. Sequenced by immunoSEQ multiplex PCR; TCRdb stores in-frame clones only, minus some. Of around 70,000 clones listed, approximately 94% are singletons. Sequencing was done on a sample of blood. Receptors were obtained from a woman between 25 and 40 years old in good health. Both conserved end residues are part of each CDR3. The D gene is left open where the match is weak. Only some rows state a clone size, as once, few, many or a class for expanded clones.

J: TRBJ2-7
D: -
size: -
V: TRBV4-1
DNA: TGCGCCAGCAGCCAAAACATATACGATGAGCAGTACTTC
CDR3: CASSQNIYDEQYF

J: TRBJ2-7
D: -
size: -
V: TRBV5-1
DNA: TGCGCCAGCAGCTTCCGGTACGAGCAGTACTTC
CDR3: CASSFRYEQYF

J: TRBJ1-1
D: -
size: -
V: TRBV7-8
DNA: TGTGCCAGCAGCCCGCCGGGGGCAGGGCACACTGAAGCTTTCTTT
CDR3: CASSPPGAGHTEAFF

J: TRBJ1-3
D: -
size: -
V: TRBV11-3
DNA: TGTGCCAGCAGCTTCCAGGGGACTGGAAACACCATATATTTT
CDR3: CASSFQGTGNTIYF

J: TRBJ1-3
D: -
size: -
V: TRBV19
DNA: TGTGCCACCTCACCCCCAGGGGTCTCAGGAAACACCATATATTTT
CDR3: CATSPPGVSGNTIYF

J: TRBJ1-4
D: TRBD1
size: -
V: TRBV5-1
DNA: TGCGCCAGCAGCGGACAGGGGGCGCGGGAAAAACTGTTTTTT
CDR3: CASSGQGAREKLFF

J: TRBJ1-5
D: -
size: -
V: TRBV30
DNA: TGTGCCTGGAGTCAACAGGGCCCCCAGCCCCAGCATTTT
CDR3: CAWSQQGPQPQHF

J: TRBJ2-3
D: -
size: -
V: TRBV30
DNA: TGTGCCTGGAGCGGGGCGGGTAAGGAAGATACGCAGTATTTT
CDR3: CAWSGAGKEDTQYF

J: TRBJ2-7
D: -
size: -
V: TRBV7-8
DNA: TGTGCCAGCAGCTTAGAGACAGCCCCCTCCTACGAGCAGTACTTC
CDR3: CASSLETAPSYEQYF

J: TRBJ1-1
D: -
size: -
V: TRBV12-3/TRBV12-4
DNA: TGTGCCAGCAGTTTCCTTTCGCCTACTGAAGCTTTCTTT
CDR3: CASSFLSPTEAFF

J: TRBJ1-1
D: TRBD1
size: once
V: TRBV5-5
DNA: TGTGCCAGCAGCCTCTACGACAGGGTCACTGAAGCTTTCTTT
CDR3: CASSLYDRVTEAFF

J: TRBJ1-2
D: -
size: -
V: TRBV6-5
DNA: TGTGCCAGCAGTTACGTAAAAAGGGATTATGGCTACACCTTC
CDR3: CASSYVKRDYGYTF

J: TRBJ1-4
D: -
size: few
V: TRBV2
DNA: TGTGCCAGCAGTGACAGTACGGAGAATGAAAAACTGTTTTTT
CDR3: CASSDSTENEKLFF

J: TRBJ1-2
D: TRBD1
size: -
V: TRBV28
DNA: TGTGCCAGCAGTGCCCCCGTTGGACAGGGGTATGGCTACACCTTC
CDR3: CASSAPVGQGYGYTF

J: TRBJ2-2
D: -
size: -
V: TRBV11-2
DNA: TGTGCCAGCAGCTCCAGGGACACCAACACCGGGGAGCTGTTTTTT
CDR3: CASSSRDTNTGELFF

J: TRBJ2-5
D: -
size: -
V: TRBV29-1
DNA: TGCAGCGGCGTCCGGGGACCAAGACGGCTCCAAGAGACCCAGTACTTC
CDR3: CSGVRGPRRLQETQYF

J: TRBJ2-7
D: TRBD1
size: -
V: TRBV7-3
DNA: TGTGCCAGCAGCTTAAAGGGAAGAGACAGGGGCTACGAGCAGTACTTC
CDR3: CASSLKGRDRGYEQYF

J: TRBJ2-3
D: -
size: -
V: TRBV5-1
DNA: TGCGCCAGCAGCTTAAGCGGCCACGCAGGTAACTTCGCAGATACGCAGTATTTT
CDR3: CASSLSGHAGNFADTQYF

J: TRBJ1-1
D: -
size: -
V: TRBV10-2
DNA: TGCGCCAGCAGTGAGTCCGGGGGCCGCGGCACTGAAGCTTTCTTT
CDR3: CASSESGGRGTEAFF

J: TRBJ2-1
D: TRBD2
size: few
V: TRBV4-1
DNA: TGCGCCAGCAGCCAAGATAGGTTGATAGCGGGGGGGCCGAATGAGCAGTTCTTC
CDR3: CASSQDRLIAGGPNEQFF

J: TRBJ2-3
D: TRBD2
size: -
V: TRBV3-1/TRBV3-2
DNA: TGTGCCAGCAGCCAAAGGATCGCGGGGGGGCTTGGAGATACGCAGTATTTT
CDR3: CASSQRIAGGLGDTQYF

J: TRBJ1-1
D: -
size: -
V: TRBV3-1/TRBV3-2
DNA: TGTGCCAGCAGCCAAGAGGGACGGATGAACACTGAAGCTTTCTTT
CDR3: CASSQEGRMNTEAFF

J: TRBJ1-1
D: -
size: -
V: TRBV6-5
DNA: TGTGCCAGCAGTTACTCGAGTACTGAAGCTTTCTTT
CDR3: CASSYSSTEAFF

J: TRBJ1-6
D: -
size: -
V: TRBV13
DNA: TGTGCCAGCAGCTTCGGTAATTCACCCCTCCACTTT
CDR3: CASSFGNSPLHF

J: TRBJ1-4
D: -
size: -
V: TRBV7-9
DNA: TGTGCCAGCAAAGGAAATGATCGGGAAAAACTGTTTTTT
CDR3: CASKGNDREKLFF

J: TRBJ2-5
D: -
size: -
V: TRBV3-1/TRBV3-2
DNA: TGTGCCAGCAGCCAAGCGCCCCTGGGCGGGTTCCAAGAGACCCAGTACTTC
CDR3: CASSQAPLGGFQETQYF

J: TRBJ2-7
D: -
size: -
V: TRBV6-1
DNA: TGTGCCAGCAGTGAACCCGGCTACGAGCAGTACTTC
CDR3: CASSEPGYEQYF

J: TRBJ1-5
D: -
size: -
V: TRBV12-3/TRBV12-4
DNA: TGTGCCAGCAGCCGGATGGATTCTGGTCCCCAGCATTTT
CDR3: CASSRMDSGPQHF

J: TRBJ1-5
D: -
size: -
V: TRBV4-1
DNA: TGCGCCAGCAGCCAAGATTTGGAGGCAGGGGCGCCTAGCAATCAGCCCCAGCATTTT
CDR3: CASSQDLEAGAPSNQPQHF

J: TRBJ2-3
D: TRBD1
size: -
V: TRBV14
DNA: TGTGCCAGCAGCCAAACCGGGACAGGAGGCCGGCTCCGGCAGTATTTT
CDR3: CASSQTGTGGRLRQYF

J: TRBJ2-3
D: -
size: -
V: TRBV15
DNA: TGTGCCACCAGCAGAGAAACCAGAAGCACAGATACGCAGTATTTT
CDR3: CATSRETRSTDTQYF

J: TRBJ1-5
D: -
size: -
V: TRBV5-8
DNA: TGTGCCAGCAGCTTGGGCGTTCAGGGCCCAAATAGCAATCAGCCCCAGCATTTT
CDR3: CASSLGVQGPNSNQPQHF

J: TRBJ1-4
D: -
size: -
V: TRBV11-2
DNA: TGTGCCAGCAGCAGGGCAGGATCATTGAGTAATGAAAAACTGTTTTTT
CDR3: CASSRAGSLSNEKLFF

J: TRBJ2-5
D: -
size: -
V: TRBV28
DNA: TGTGCCAGCAGTTTACCCAACACAGACCAAGAGACCCAGTACTTC
CDR3: CASSLPNTDQETQYF

J: TRBJ1-2
D: -
size: -
V: TRBV6-6
DNA: TGTGCCAGCAGCCCCCCCTTCTATGGCTACACCTTC
CDR3: CASSPPFYGYTF

J: TRBJ2-7
D: -
size: -
V: TRBV11-1
DNA: TGTGCCAGCAGCAAACAGGATCAATTGGCCTACGAGCAGTACTTC
CDR3: CASSKQDQLAYEQYF

J: TRBJ1-1
D: -
size: -
V: TRBV9
DNA: TGTGCCAGCAGCGCCGGACCACTGAACACTGAAGCTTTCTTT
CDR3: CASSAGPLNTEAFF

J: TRBJ1-2
D: TRBD1
size: -
V: TRBV27
DNA: TGTGCCAGCAGTCCTACCGGGACAGGGCAGAATGGCTACACCTTC
CDR3: CASSPTGTGQNGYTF

J: TRBJ2-7
D: -
size: -
V: TRBV19
DNA: TGTGCCAGTAGTATCACCACCGAGGTTTTATCCTATGAGCAGTACTTC
CDR3: CASSITTEVLSYEQYF

J: TRBJ2-5
D: -
size: -
V: TRBV30
DNA: TGTGCCGGATCGCGGTTGTCGGAGAAAGAGACCCAGTACTTC
CDR3: CAGSRLSEKETQYF

J: TRBJ1-5
D: TRBD1
size: -
V: TRBV10-3
DNA: TGTGCCATAGGGACAGGGGATCAGCCCCAGCATTTT
CDR3: CAIGTGDQPQHF

J: TRBJ1-3
D: -
size: -
V: TRBV5-1
DNA: TGCGCCAGCAGCTGGGGGACGTCGAGCTCTGGAAACACCATATATTTT
CDR3: CASSWGTSSSGNTIYF

J: TRBJ1-1
D: -
size: once
V: TRBV28
DNA: TGTGCCAGCTTTACGGTCTGGCAGGGCACTGAAGCTTTCTTT
CDR3: CASFTVWQGTEAFF

J: TRBJ2-7
D: TRBD1
size: -
V: TRBV6-5
DNA: TGTGCCAGCAGTTCCCGGGACAGGGGTTTCAACGAGCAGTACTTC
CDR3: CASSSRDRGFNEQYF

J: TRBJ2-5
D: -
size: once
V: TRBV2
DNA: TGTGCCAGCAGGTACGGGACAACTACACAAGAGACCCAGTACTTC
CDR3: CASRYGTTTQETQYF

J: TRBJ2-1
D: -
size: -
V: TRBV14
DNA: TGTGCCAGCAGCCTCGCCGGGGGAAAAGAGCAGTTCTTC
CDR3: CASSLAGGKEQFF

J: TRBJ2-6
D: -
size: -
V: TRBV5-4
DNA: TGTGCCAGCAGCTTGCAGGGCTCTGGGGCCAACGTCCTGACTTTC
CDR3: CASSLQGSGANVLTF

J: TRBJ1-3
D: -
size: -
V: TRBV28
DNA: TGTGCCAGCAGTTCCTCTCTGTATATGGCAGGGACTGGAAACACCATATATTTT
CDR3: CASSSSLYMAGTGNTIYF

J: TRBJ2-1
D: -
size: -
V: TRBV6-5
DNA: TGTGCCAGCAGCATCAATCTGGACAATGAGCAGTTCTTC
CDR3: CASSINLDNEQFF

J: TRBJ2-6
D: -
size: -
V: TRBV4-1
DNA: TGCGCCAGCAGCCAAGATGGGACAAACTCTGGGGCCAACGTCCTGACTTTC
CDR3: CASSQDGTNSGANVLTF

J: TRBJ2-1
D: TRBD2
size: -
V: TRBV19
DNA: TGTGCCAGTAGTTCCCCCGGACTAGGCGACGTTGAGCAGTTCTTC
CDR3: CASSSPGLGDVEQFF

J: TRBJ1-4
D: -
size: -
V: TRBV7-2
DNA: TGTGCCAGCAGCTTAGAGGTCGGGGGGGGCAGGGATGAAAAACTGTTTTTT
CDR3: CASSLEVGGGRDEKLFF

J: TRBJ2-2
D: -
size: once
V: TRBV5-1
DNA: TGCGCCAGCAGAGACACTAAGAACACCGGGGAGCTGTTTTTT
CDR3: CASRDTKNTGELFF

J: TRBJ2-3
D: -
size: -
V: TRBV5-1
DNA: TGCGCCAGCAGCAGACGGACAGTTAGCACAGATACGCAGTATTTT
CDR3: CASSRRTVSTDTQYF

J: TRBJ1-1
D: -
size: -
V: TRBV30
DNA: TGTGCCTGGAACCGACAGGACTATGAAGCTTTCTTT
CDR3: CAWNRQDYEAFF

J: TRBJ2-3
D: -
size: -
V: TRBV9
DNA: TGTGCCAGCAGCCCCGCCCCCAGCGCTAACACAGATACGCAGTATTTT
CDR3: CASSPAPSANTDTQYF

J: TRBJ1-1
D: TRBD1
size: -
V: TRBV5-1
DNA: TGCGCCAGCAGCTCCCGAGGAGGGGGCTTTAACACTGAAGCTTTCTTT
CDR3: CASSSRGGGFNTEAFF

J: TRBJ1-5
D: -
size: -
V: TRBV12-3/TRBV12-4
DNA: TGTGCCAGCTCCCTCGGAATCCATCAGCCCCAGCATTTT
CDR3: CASSLGIHQPQHF

J: TRBJ2-5
D: -
size: -
V: TRBV7-3
DNA: TGTGCCAGCAGCTTAGGGTCAGGACTCCAAGAGACCCAGTACTTC
CDR3: CASSLGSGLQETQYF

J: TRBJ2-1
D: TRBD1
size: -
V: TRBV2
DNA: TGTGCCAGCAAACGACAGGGGGGGTTCGAGCAGTTCTTC
CDR3: CASKRQGGFEQFF